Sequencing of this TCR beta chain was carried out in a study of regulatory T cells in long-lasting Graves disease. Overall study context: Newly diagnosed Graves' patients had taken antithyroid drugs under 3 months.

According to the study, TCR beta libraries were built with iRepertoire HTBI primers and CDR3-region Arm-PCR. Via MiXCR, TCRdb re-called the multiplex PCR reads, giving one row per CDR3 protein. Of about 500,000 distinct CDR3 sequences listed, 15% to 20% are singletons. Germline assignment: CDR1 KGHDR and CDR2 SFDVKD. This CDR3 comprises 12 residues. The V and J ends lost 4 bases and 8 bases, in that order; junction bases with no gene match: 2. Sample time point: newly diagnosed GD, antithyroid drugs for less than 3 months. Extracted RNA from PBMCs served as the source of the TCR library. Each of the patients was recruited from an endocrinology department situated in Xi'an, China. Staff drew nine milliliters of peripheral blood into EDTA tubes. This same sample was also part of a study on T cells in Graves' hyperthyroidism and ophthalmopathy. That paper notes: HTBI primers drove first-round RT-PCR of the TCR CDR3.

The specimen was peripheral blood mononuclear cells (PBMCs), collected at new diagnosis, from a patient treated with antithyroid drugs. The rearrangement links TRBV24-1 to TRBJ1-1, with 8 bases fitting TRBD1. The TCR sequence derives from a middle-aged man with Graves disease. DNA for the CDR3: TGTGCCACCAGTGAGAACAGGGGGGAAGCTTTCTTT. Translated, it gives CATSENRGEAFF.